Each of the 23 T cell receptor beta chains below was sequenced from the same sample in a study of blood T cell repertoires in COVID-19 (dated by TCRdb to 2020 to 2022). Preparation of the library involved the immunoSEQ multiplex PCR assay. TCRdb provides this immuneACCESS table in a form limited to in-frame rearrangements. Some clones are lacking; in checked studies, under half of them reflect an unresolved V gene, and why the rest are absent is not known. The sample includes about 220,000 clones, with about four fifths observed a single time. The biggest ten clones account for about 7.4% of the sample. The specimen sequenced was peripheral blood. The receptor source for this set is a woman in her forties or fifties with acute or convalescent COVID-19.

The V and J genes are TRBV5-1 and TRBJ1-6; D possibly corresponds to TRBD1 (6 bases). Trimming removed 4 bases from V and 5 bases from J, with 16 bases in between. In germline, CDR1 is SGHRS, CDR2 YFSETQ. The CDR3 runs 16 residues. The CDR3 sequence: CASSKDRPINNSPLHF. Written as DNA, the CDR3 is TGCGCCAGCAGCAAGGACAGACCGATAAATAATTCACCCCTCCACTTT.

V and J are TRBV28 and TRBJ1-3; D unclear. Between the trimmed V and J ends, which lost 6 bases and 0 bases, there was a span of 9 bases. Germline V lookup: CDR1 MDHEN, CDR2 SYDVKM. This CDR3 is 14 amino acids long. CDR3 DNA: TGTGCCAGCAGACCCGGACTCTCTGGAAACACCATATATTTT. It yields the protein CASRPGLSGNTIYF.

The rearrangement links TRBV6-5 to TRBJ1-2; tentatively, D is TRBD1 (5 bases). Germline lookup yields CDR1 MNHEY and CDR2 SVGAGI. The CDR3 contains 15 residues. V lost 0 bases to trimming and J lost 6 bases, with 14 bases between them. For the CDR3, the DNA is TGTGCCAGCAGTTACTCGACGGGATCGGGGGATGGCTACACCTTC. Protein: CASSYSTGSGDGYTF.

The J gene is TRBJ2-3, the V gene TRBV14; TRBD2 might be the D (5 bases). Trimming left V 0 bases short and J 1 base short, with 17 bases between. The germline V gene has CDR1 SGHDN and CDR2 FVKESK. There are 18 residues in the CDR3. The CDR3 coding sequence is TGTGCCAGCAGCCAAGAGGATTTCGGGGTATACGGCACAGATACGCAGTATTTT. Translated: CASSQEDFGVYGTDTQYF.

The J gene is TRBJ1-5, the V gene TRBV19, with 7 bases that match TRBD1. Germline CDR1 reads LNHDA; CDR2 reads SQIVND (reference sequence). Trimming cost V 3 bases and J 3 bases; bases outside gene matches: 5. The CDR3 contains 15 residues. The CDR3 DNA sequence: TGTGCCAGTAGTATGACCGGGACAGTCAATCAGCCCCAGCATTTT. It codes for CASSMTGTVNQPQHF.

This clone was recorded a few times. The rearrangement joins TRBV2 to TRBJ2-7; D perhaps matches TRBD2 (6 bases). V was shortened by 8 bases and J by 1 base, with 15 bases between the two germline ends. The CDR3 runs to 14 residues. Germline V gene data show CDR1 as SNHLY and CDR2 as FYNNEI. This CDR3 reads CASGPLRGSYEQYF. The DNA of the CDR3 is TGTGCCAGCGGGCCCCTGCGGGGATCCTACGAGCAGTACTTC.

The chain uses TRBV29-1 and TRBJ1-1; D unclear. The germline gives CDR1 SQVTM, CDR2 ANQGSEA. This CDR3 spans 14 amino acids. V lost 2 bases to trimming and J lost 3 bases, with 13 bases between them. As DNA, the CDR3 is TGCAGCGTTGAAAACTACCCGGTAGACACTGAAGCTTTCTTT. This gives the protein CSVENYPVDTEAFF.

The chain recombines TRBV5-5 with TRBJ1-5; no clear D. The germline V gene encodes CDR1 SGHKS and CDR2 YYEKEE (reference sequence). The CDR3 is 15 amino acids. The V gene lost 0 bases and the J gene lost 9 bases, with 16 bases spanning the gap. The chain's CDR3 is CASSLAGDALTPQHF. CDR3 sequence (DNA): TGTGCCAGCAGCTTGGCCGGGGATGCGTTGACGCCCCAGCATTTT.

The rearrangement joins TRBV5-1 to TRBJ2-2; 9 bases are shared with TRBD2. This CDR3 has 15 residues. The trim removed 3 bases at V and 4 bases at J, leaving 4 bases unmatched. The germline gives CDR1 SGHRS, CDR2 YFSETQ. The CDR3 loop reads CASSSGLAFTGELFF. Here the CDR3 DNA reads TGCGCCAGCAGCTCAGGACTAGCGTTCACCGGGGAGCTGTTTTTT. The entire variable domain, with the rest obtained from reference TRBV5-1 and TRBJ2-2, is as follows: KAGVTQTPRYLIKTRGQQVTLSCSPISGHRSVSWYQQTPGQGLQFLFEYFSETQRNKGNFPGRFSGRQFSNSRSEMNVSTLELGDSALYLCASSSGLAFTGELFFGEGSRLTVL.

This chain uses TRBV13 with TRBJ2-7, with 7 bases lining up with TRBD2. Germline CDR1 is PRHDT and CDR2 is FYEKMQ (reference sequence). With V trimmed by 3 bases and J by 2 bases, 13 bases remained unmatched. The CDR3 is made up of 17 amino acids. The CDR3 region is CASSLAGPAGYTYEQYF. CDR3 nucleotides: TGTGCCAGCAGCTTGGCGGGTCCAGCGGGATATACCTACGAGCAGTACTTC. Complete variable domain (other parts from reference TRBV13 and TRBJ2-7): AAGVIQSPRHLIKEKRETATLKCYPIPRHDTVYWYQQGPGQDPQFLISFYEKMQSDKGSIPDRFSAQQFSDYHSELNMSSLELGDSALYFCASSLAGPAGYTYEQYFGPGTRLTVT.

The chain is built from TRBV12-5 and TRBJ2-1; no clear D gene. Deletions cut 0 bases from V and 4 bases from J, with 13 bases between. The germline V gene has CDR1 LGHNT and CDR2 FRNRAP. The CDR3 has 16 amino acids. Written as DNA, the CDR3 is TGTGCTAGTGGTTTGGTCGAATGGCCCCTTTACAATGAGCAGTTCTTC. Translation gives CASGLVEWPLYNEQFF.

The DNA of the CDR3 is TGTGCCAGCAGTCCCCGGGACAGGATTAATTCACCCCTCCACTTT. This sequence encodes CASSPRDRINSPLHF. The chain carries TRBV27 and TRBJ1-6; the match to TRBD1 covers 8 bases. Looked up from germline, CDR1 is MNHEY and CDR2 is SMNVEV (reference sequence). The CDR3 is 15 amino acids. V lost 5 bases and J lost 6; bases outside the gene matches: 6.

The V gene is TRBV18, the J gene TRBJ2-7; TRBD1 aligns across 7 bases. The CDR3 sequence is 14 residues long. Looked up from germline, CDR1 is KGHSH and CDR2 is LQKENI. Germline trimming cut 6 bases from V and 2 bases from J; bases unmatched to any gene: 7. This CDR3 reads CASSPGQVPYEQYF. The CDR3 DNA reads as TGTGCCAGCTCGCCTGGACAGGTTCCCTACGAGCAGTACTTC.

This chain links TRBV5-1 with TRBJ2-5; 11 bases are a match to TRBD1. The trim removed 4 bases at V and 2 bases at J, leaving 10 bases unmatched. Germline CDR1 and CDR2: SGHRS and YFSETQ. There are 17 residues in the CDR3. CDR3 sequence: CASSDRKGTGGQETQYF. The CDR3, as DNA: TGCGCCAGCAGCGACAGAAAGGGGACAGGGGGTCAAGAGACCCAGTACTTC.

The genes are TRBV14 and TRBJ2-1; TRBD2 agrees at 7 bases. There are 14 residues in the CDR3. CDR1 is SGHDN and CDR2 is FVKESK in the germline V gene. V lost 4 bases and J lost 11; bases outside the gene matches: 11. The CDR3 DNA is TGTGCCAGCAGCCCCGGGACTAAGGGTTCACAGCAGTTCTTC. It translates to CASSPGTKGSQQFF.

The V call is TRBV11-1, the J call TRBJ2-3, with no clear D. The CDR3 runs 15 residues. The V gene lost 1 base and the J gene lost 2 bases, with 10 bases spanning the gap. The germline V gene encodes CDR1 SGHAT and CDR2 FQDESV (reference sequence). The CDR3 is CASSLVPFFTDTQYF. The CDR3 DNA is TGTGCCAGCAGCTTAGTTCCGTTTTTCACAGATACGCAGTATTTT.

CDR3 loop: CASSPATSGTNTGELFF. CDR3 DNA sequence: TGTGCCAGCTCACCTGCGACTAGCGGGACGAACACCGGGGAGCTGTTTTTT. This sequence joins TRBV18 and TRBJ2-2; 11 bases are a match to TRBD2. CDR3 length: 17 amino acids. J was trimmed by 0 bases and V by 3 bases; bases with no gene match: 3. In germline, CDR1 is KGHSH, CDR2 LQKENI.

The chain combines TRBV19 with TRBJ2-7; TRBD2 agrees at 9 bases. The CDR3 is made up of 15 amino acids. The germline V gene encodes CDR1 LNHDA and CDR2 SQIVND (reference sequence). The V segment lost 3 bases and the J segment 1 base; nucleotides outside the gene matches: 4. CDR3 DNA sequence: TGTGCCAGTAGTATCGTAGCGGGGGAGTCCTACGAGCAGTACTTC. Encoded protein: CASSIVAGESYEQYF.

The chain couples TRBV27 to TRBJ1-2; 9 bases are a match to TRBD1. This CDR3 has 13 amino acids. The V segment lost 6 bases and the J segment 7 bases; nucleotides outside the gene matches: 6. Germline CDR1 MNHEY, CDR2 SMNVEV (reference sequence). The CDR3 sequence: CASSEQGAPGYTF. The CDR3 nucleotides are TGTGCCAGCAGCGAACAGGGGGCGCCTGGCTACACCTTC.

V is TRBV29-1 and J is TRBJ2-3; D gene uncertain. Germline values: CDR1 SQVTM, CDR2 ANQGSEA. CDR3 length: 13 amino acids. The V gene lost 1 base and the J gene lost 1 base, with 6 bases spanning the gap. In nucleotides, the CDR3 is TGCAGCGTTGAAGTTCAGGGCACAGATACGCAGTATTTT. Encoded protein: CSVEVQGTDTQYF.

This clone was counted once. The chain combines TRBV14 with TRBJ2-7; the match to TRBD2 covers 8 bases. The CDR3 is 15 amino acids. Germline-derived CDR1 and CDR2 are SGHDN and FVKESK. Trimming cost V 7 bases and J 3 bases; bases outside gene matches: 11. CDR3: CASKRAGAAIYEQYF. CDR3 sequence (DNA): TGTGCCAGCAAGAGAGCGGGAGCCGCGATCTACGAGCAGTACTTC.

The V gene is TRBV12-3 or TRBV12-4, the J gene TRBJ1-1, with D maybe TRBD1 (5 bases). V was shortened by 5 bases and J by 7 bases, with 11 bases between the two germline ends. This CDR3 is built from 12 residues. The CDR3: CASSLIGDEAFF. The CDR3 nucleotides are TGTGCCAGCAGTCTCATAGGGGATGAAGCTTTCTTT.

This clone occurred a few times. The chain has TRBV5-1 and TRBJ2-2; 11 bases fit TRBD1. Unmatched junction bases numbered 5, after V lost 4 bases and J lost 6 bases. Per the germline V gene, CDR1 is SGHRS and CDR2 is YFSETQ. The CDR3 runs 15 residues. DNA of the CDR3: TGCGCCAGCAGCCTCGGACAGGGGGCCCCCGGGGAGCTGTTTTTT. Residues: CASSLGQGAPGELFF.